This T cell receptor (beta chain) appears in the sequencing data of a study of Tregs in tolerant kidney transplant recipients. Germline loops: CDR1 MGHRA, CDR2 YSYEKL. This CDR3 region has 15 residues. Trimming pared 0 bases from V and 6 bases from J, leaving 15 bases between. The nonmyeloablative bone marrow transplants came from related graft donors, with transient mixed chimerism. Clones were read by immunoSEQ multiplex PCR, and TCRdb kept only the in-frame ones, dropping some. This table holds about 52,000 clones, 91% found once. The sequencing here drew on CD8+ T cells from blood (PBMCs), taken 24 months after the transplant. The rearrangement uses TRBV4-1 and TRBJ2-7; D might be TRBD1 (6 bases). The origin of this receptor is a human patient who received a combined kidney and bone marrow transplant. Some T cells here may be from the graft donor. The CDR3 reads CASSQDRRGSGEQYF. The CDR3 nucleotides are TGCGCCAGCAGCCAAGATCGCAGGGGAAGTGGCGAGCAGTACTTC.